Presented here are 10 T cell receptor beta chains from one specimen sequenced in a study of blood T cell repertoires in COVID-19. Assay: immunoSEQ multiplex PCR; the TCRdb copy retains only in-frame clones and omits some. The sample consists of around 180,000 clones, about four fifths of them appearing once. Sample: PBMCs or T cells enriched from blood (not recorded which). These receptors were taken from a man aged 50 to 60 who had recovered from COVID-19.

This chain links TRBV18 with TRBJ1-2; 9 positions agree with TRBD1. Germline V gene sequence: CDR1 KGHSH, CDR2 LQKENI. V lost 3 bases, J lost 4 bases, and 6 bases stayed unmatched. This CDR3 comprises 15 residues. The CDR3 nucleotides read TGTGCCAGCTCACCGGGACAGGGCTGGAGCTATGGCTACACCTTC. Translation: CASSPGQGWSYGYTF. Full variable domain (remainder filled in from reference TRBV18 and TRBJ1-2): NAGVMQNPRHLVRRRGQEARLRCSPMKGHSHVYWYRQLPEEGLKFMVYLQKENIIDESGMPKERFSAEFPKEGPSILRIQQVVRGDSAAYFCASSPGQGWSYGYTFGSGTRLTVV.

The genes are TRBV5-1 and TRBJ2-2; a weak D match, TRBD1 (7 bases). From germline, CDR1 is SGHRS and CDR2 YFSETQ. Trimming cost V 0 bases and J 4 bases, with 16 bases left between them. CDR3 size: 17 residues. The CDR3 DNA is TGCGCCAGCAGCTTGGCCGCGGGACAGCCGATCACCGGGGAGCTGTTTTTT. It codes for CASSLAAGQPITGELFF.

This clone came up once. This CDR3 is CASSPRWGSGETQYF. In DNA form, the CDR3 reads TGTGCCAGCAGCCCACGCTGGGGCTCTGGGGAGACCCAGTACTTC. The genes are TRBV7-2 and TRBJ2-5; perhaps TRBD1 as D (5 bases). Germline V gene data show CDR1 as SGHTA and CDR2 as FQGNSA. The CDR3 contains 15 residues. Trimming left V 5 bases short and J 5 bases short, with 18 bases between.

CDR3 in amino acids: CASSSGLPTDTQYF. DNA for the CDR3: TGTGCCAGCAGCTCCGGACTCCCTACAGATACGCAGTATTTT. This chain links TRBV7-3 with TRBJ2-3; possibly TRBD2 for D (5 bases). Trimming removed 4 bases at V and 3 bases at J, with 11 bases between. The CDR3 runs to 14 residues. In germline, CDR1 is SGHTA, CDR2 FQGTGA.

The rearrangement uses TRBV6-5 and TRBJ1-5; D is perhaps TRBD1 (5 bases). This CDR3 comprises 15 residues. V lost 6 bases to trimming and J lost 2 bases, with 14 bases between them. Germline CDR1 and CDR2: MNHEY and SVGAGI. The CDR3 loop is CASSPQGFGNQPQHF. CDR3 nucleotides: TGTGCCAGCAGCCCCCAGGGTTTTGGCAATCAGCCCCAGCATTTT.

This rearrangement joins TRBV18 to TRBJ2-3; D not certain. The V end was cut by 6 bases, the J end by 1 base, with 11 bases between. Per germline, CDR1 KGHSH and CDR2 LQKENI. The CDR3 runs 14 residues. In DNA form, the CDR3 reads TGTGCCAGCTCGGCGAGGTCAGGCACAGATACGCAGTATTTT. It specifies CASSARSGTDTQYF. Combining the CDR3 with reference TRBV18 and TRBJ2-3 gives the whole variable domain NAGVMQNPRHLVRRRGQEARLRCSPMKGHSHVYWYRQLPEEGLKFMVYLQKENIIDESGMPKERFSAEFPKEGPSILRIQQVVRGDSAAYFCASSARSGTDTQYFGPGTRLTVL.

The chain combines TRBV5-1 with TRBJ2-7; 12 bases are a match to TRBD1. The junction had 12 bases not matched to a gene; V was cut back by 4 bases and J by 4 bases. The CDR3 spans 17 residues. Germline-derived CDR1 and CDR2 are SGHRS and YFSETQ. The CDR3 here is CASSVLPGQGANYEQYF. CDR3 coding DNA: TGCGCCAGCAGCGTACTACCGGGACAGGGGGCGAATTACGAGCAGTACTTC.

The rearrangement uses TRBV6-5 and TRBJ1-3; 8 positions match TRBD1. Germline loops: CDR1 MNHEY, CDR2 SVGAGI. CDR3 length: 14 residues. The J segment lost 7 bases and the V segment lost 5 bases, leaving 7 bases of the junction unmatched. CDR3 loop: CASSLTGGTNTIYF. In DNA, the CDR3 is TGTGCCAGCAGTCTAACAGGGGGGACCAACACCATATATTTT.

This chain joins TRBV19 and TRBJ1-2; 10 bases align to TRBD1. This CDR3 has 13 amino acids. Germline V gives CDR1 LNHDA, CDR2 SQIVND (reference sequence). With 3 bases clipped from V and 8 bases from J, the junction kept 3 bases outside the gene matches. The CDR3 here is CASSMTGGQGYTF. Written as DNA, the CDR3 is TGTGCCAGTAGTATGACAGGGGGCCAAGGCTACACCTTC.

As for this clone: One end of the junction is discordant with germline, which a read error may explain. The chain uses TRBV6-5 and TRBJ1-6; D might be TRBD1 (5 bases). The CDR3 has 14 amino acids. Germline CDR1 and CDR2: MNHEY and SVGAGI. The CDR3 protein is CAGSPRDLGSPLHF. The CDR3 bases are TGTGCCGGCAGCCCCAGGGATTTGGGTTCACCCCTCCACTTT.